The sequence of this TCR beta chain was determined in a study of cytomegalovirus exposure and HLA in healthy donors. V lost 7 bases to trimming and J lost 2 bases; unmatched junction nucleotides: 6. The CDR3 totals 14 residues. CDR1 and CDR2 from the germline V gene are SNHLY and FYNNEI. Findings and caveats of the study: Within an earlier analysis, most TCR beta V segments proved productive either about 90% or about 30% of the time.

Note on this clone: The antigen remains unidentified.

A multiplex PCR was run with 60 Vbeta primers and 13 Jbeta primers. Sequencing was performed with immunoSEQ multiplex PCR; in TCRdb, only in-frame clones are kept and a portion is missing. The table lists about 110,000 clones, roughly 76% of them singletons, with around 7.7% in the top ten. The chain joins TRBV2 to TRBJ2-7, with TRBD1 identical over 9 bases. The sequencing sample was made of PBMCs. This clonotype originated in a woman aged 45 to 65 in good health and CMV-seropositive. CDR3 sequence: CASKIWTGAYEQYF. The CDR3, as DNA: TGTGCCAGCAAAATCTGGACAGGGGCCTACGAGCAGTACTTC.